Each of the 7 T cell receptor beta chains below was sequenced from the same sample in a study of identifying expanded T cells in peripheral blood. The repertoire was sequenced with immunoSEQ multiplex PCR; TCRdb's copy has only in-frame clones and lacks some. Seen here are about 86,000 clones, roughly 90% observed once, and the top ten hold approximately 5.2%. The source material was blood. The receptor source for this set is a person aged 18 to 75 in good health.

The genes are TRBV4-2 and TRBJ2-1; TRBD2 matches 7 bases. This CDR3 spans 16 amino acids. V was clipped by 1 base and J by 4 bases; unmatched bases: 7. The V gene's germline CDR1 is LGHNA and CDR2 YNFKEQ. The chain's CDR3 is CASSQVSSGMYNEQFF. The CDR3 DNA sequence: TGTGCCAGCAGCCAAGTCTCTAGCGGAATGTACAATGAGCAGTTCTTC.

The rearrangement uses TRBV6-6 and TRBJ1-5; TRBD1 is a possible D gene (5 bases). Germline CDR1 is MNHNY and CDR2 is SVGAGI (reference sequence). Trimming removed 0 bases from V and 2 bases from J, with 11 bases in between. This CDR3 comprises 16 residues. Here the CDR3 reads CASSYSTGLGNQPQHF. CDR3 sequence (DNA): TGTGCCAGCAGTTACTCGACGGGGCTCGGCAATCAGCCCCAGCATTTT.

The rearrangement joins TRBV6-1 to TRBJ1-2; no definite D call. The CDR3 runs 12 residues. With 6 bases removed from V and 3 bases from J, the gap between germline ends came to 8 bases. Germline V gene data show CDR1 as MNHNS and CDR2 as SASEGT. CDR3 nucleotide sequence: TGTGCCAGCAGGAGCCAGGACTATGGCTACACCTTC. It specifies CASRSQDYGYTF.

The V and J genes are TRBV9 and TRBJ1-2; 9 nucleotides line up with TRBD1. CDR1 is SGDLS and CDR2 is YYNGEE in the germline V gene. The V segment lost 3 bases and the J segment 6 bases; nucleotides outside the gene matches: 6. The CDR3 is made up of 14 amino acids. CDR3 region: CASSGTQGAHGYTF. The CDR3 DNA sequence: TGTGCCAGCAGCGGGACACAGGGGGCCCATGGCTACACCTTC. Combining the CDR3 with reference TRBV9 and TRBJ1-2 gives the whole variable domain DSGVTQTPKHLITATGQRVTLRCSPRSGDLSVYWYQQSLDQGLQFLIQYYNGEERAKGNILERFSAQQFPDLHSELNLSSLELGDSALYFCASSGTQGAHGYTFGSGTRLTVV.

This chain connects TRBV6-1 to TRBJ1-2; TRBD1 might be the D (5 bases). Trimming shortened V by 3 bases and J by 7 bases, and 9 bases separated the two germline ends. CDR1 and CDR2 (germline): MNHNS, SASEGT. This CDR3 is built from 12 residues. The CDR3 DNA is TGTGCCAGCAGTGATCAGGGCGGTGGCTACACCTTC. The encoded protein is CASSDQGGGYTF.

This clone occurred a few times. The chain recombines TRBV28 with TRBJ1-5; D gene uncertain. The CDR3 is 11 amino acids. CDR1 and CDR2 from the germline V gene are MDHEN and SYDVKM. The V and J ends lost 7 bases and 3 bases respectively, with 4 bases between them. CDR3 sequence (DNA): TGTGCCAGCACCACCAATCAGCCCCAGCATTTT. Protein sequence: CASTTNQPQHF.

The rearrangement uses TRBV18 and TRBJ2-7; no clear D. In germline, CDR1 is KGHSH, CDR2 LQKENI. This CDR3 has 13 amino acids. The ends were cut back, 6 bases at V and 6 bases at J, with 15 bases in the middle. The chain's CDR3 is CASSLNPNSEQYF. Written as DNA, the CDR3 is TGTGCCAGCTCTCTAAACCCAAACAGCGAGCAGTACTTC. The variable domain in full, with the rest retrieved from reference TRBV18 and TRBJ2-7, is NAGVMQNPRHLVRRRGQEARLRCSPMKGHSHVYWYRQLPEEGLKFMVYLQKENIIDESGMPKERFSAEFPKEGPSILRIQQVVRGDSAAYFCASSLNPNSEQYFGPGTRLTVT.